What follows are 26 T cell receptor beta chains derived from one specimen sequenced in a study of blood T cell repertoires in COVID-19 (TCRdb year 2020). Library creation used the immunoSEQ multiplex PCR assay. Drawn from immuneACCESS, this table holds only the in-frame rearrangements with V and J called that TCRdb kept. Clones are partly lost; checked studies trace under half to an unresolved V gene and leave the rest unexplained. For this sample there are under 130,000 clones; 85% appear just once. Less than 2.5% of the sample lies in the top ten. What was sequenced was peripheral blood. These receptors originate from a human donor in a cohort sampled during active COVID-19.

This chain connects TRBV3-1 (or the pseudogene TRBV3-2) to TRBJ2-5; D is uncertain. V dropped 0 bases and J dropped 5 bases, with 4 bases sitting between them. Germline CDR1 LGHDT, CDR2 YNNKEL (reference sequence). The CDR3 runs to 12 residues. In nucleotides, the CDR3 is TGTGCCAGCAGCCAAGATTCGGAGACCCAGTACTTC. It translates to CASSQDSETQYF.

V usage is TRBV6-2 or TRBV6-3 and J usage is TRBJ2-7, with 12 bases matching TRBD1. The V and J ends lost 3 bases and 4 bases, in that order; junction bases with no gene match: 7. Germline V CDR1 and CDR2: MNHEY, SVGEGT. The CDR3 has 16 residues. The CDR3: CASSYLWDRGLYEQYF. The DNA of the CDR3 is TGTGCCAGCAGTTATCTCTGGGACAGGGGGCTTTACGAGCAGTACTTC.

This chain links TRBV27 with TRBJ1-1, with 9 nucleotides matching TRBD1. CDR3 size: 13 residues. J lost 2 bases, V lost 10 bases, and 5 bases had no gene match. From germline, CDR1 is MNHEY and CDR2 SMNVEV (reference sequence). Here the CDR3 DNA reads TGTGCCACCCGACAGGGGGGAAACACTGAAGCTTTCTTT. It specifies CATRQGGNTEAFF.

The chain uses TRBV29-1 and TRBJ1-2, with 8 nucleotides matching TRBD1. The CDR3 length is 13 residues. Germline CDR1 and CDR2: SQVTM and ANQGSEA. V dropped 7 bases and J dropped 3; count of bases not matched to a gene: 7. The CDR3 loop reads CSAYQGADYGYTF. DNA of the CDR3: TGCAGCGCCTACCAGGGGGCTGACTATGGCTACACCTTC.

V gene TRBV10-1 combines with J gene TRBJ2-5; TRBD2 agrees at 7 bases. There are 14 residues in the CDR3. Per the germline V gene, CDR1 is WNHNN and CDR2 is SYGVQD (reference sequence). V lost 5 bases and J lost 1; bases outside the gene matches: 4. The CDR3 coding sequence is TGCGCCAGCAGTCCAGCGGGGATCCAAGAGACCCAGTACTTC. Its translation: CASSPAGIQETQYF.

The J gene is TRBJ2-5, the V gene TRBV5-5; TRBD2 aligns across 15 bases. V trimming: 0 bases; J trimming: 4 bases; junction bases outside the gene matches: 10. CDR1 and CDR2 (germline): SGHKS, YYEKEE (reference sequence). This CDR3 has 19 amino acids. In DNA, the CDR3 is TGTGCCAGCAGCTTGGAACCCGGACTAGCGGGAGGGCCCACAGAGACCCAGTACTTC. This gives the protein CASSLEPGLAGGPTETQYF. Using reference TRBV5-5 and TRBJ2-5 for the parts outside the CDR3, the full variable domain is DAGVTQSPTHLIKTRGQQVTLRCSPISGHKSVSWYQQVLGQGPQFIFQYYEKEERGRGNFPDRFSARQFPNYSSELNVNALLLGDSALYLCASSLEPGLAGGPTETQYFGPGTRLLVL.

In this sample, this clone turned up once. The chain carries TRBV7-2 and TRBJ1-5; D gene ambiguous. CDR3 length equals 14 residues. Between the trimmed V and J ends, which lost 2 bases and 6 bases, there was a span of 11 bases. CDR1 and CDR2 (germline): SGHTA, FQGNSA. For the CDR3, the DNA is TGTGCCAGCAGCTTAATTAGAGGGTCTCAGCCCCAGCATTTT. This gives the protein CASSLIRGSQPQHF.

The chain carries TRBV2 and TRBJ2-2; 7 bases map to TRBD2. CDR3 length: 15 residues. Unmatched junction bases numbered 9, after V lost 6 bases and J lost 5 bases. Germline CDR1 and CDR2: SNHLY and FYNNEI. CDR3 sequence (DNA): TGTGCCAGCAGACCCCTGGGGGAGGGTACCGGGGAGCTGTTTTTT. It codes for CASRPLGEGTGELFF.

This clone was observed a single time. The rearrangement links TRBV12-3 or TRBV12-4 to TRBJ1-1, with D tentatively TRBD1 (6 bases). CDR3 length equals 13 residues. V lost 5 bases and J 4 bases, leaving 11 bases between the germline ends. CDR3 coding DNA: TGTGCCAGCAGTCAAACAGGGATCACTGAAGCTTTCTTT. It yields the protein CASSQTGITEAFF.

The chain recombines TRBV20-1 with TRBJ1-5; tentatively, D is TRBD1 (5 bases). The CDR3 loop spans 14 amino acids. CDR1 DFQATT and CDR2 SNEGSKA come from the germline V gene (reference sequence). With 3 bases removed from V and 2 bases from J, the gap between germline ends came to 11 bases. The CDR3 spells CSASTGTGNQPQHF. In nucleotides, the CDR3 is TGCAGTGCTAGTACGGGGACTGGCAATCAGCCCCAGCATTTT.

The V and J genes are TRBV5-3 and TRBJ1-1; D is possibly TRBD1 (5 bases). TRBV5-3 is designated an ORF whose function remains uncertain. V shed 1 base and J shed 6 bases, with 10 bases lying between them. The CDR3 totals 13 residues. As DNA, the CDR3 is TGTGCCAGAAGCTTGAGGGGTAACGCTGAAGCTTTCTTT. This encodes CARSLRGNAEAFF.

A single count supports this clone. The CDR3 DNA is TGTGCCAGCAGCCGCCCCGGGACTGCGAACACCGGGGAGCTGTTTTTT. Its translation is CASSRPGTANTGELFF. The J gene is TRBJ2-2, the V gene TRBV7-9, with D possibly matching TRBD2 (6 bases). CDR1 and CDR2 (germline): SEHNR, FQNEAQ (reference sequence). Trimming removed 5 bases at V and 0 bases at J, with 13 bases between. The CDR3 is made up of 16 amino acids.

V is TRBV4-1 and J is TRBJ2-3; 7 bases match TRBD2. The J segment lost 1 base and the V segment lost 2 bases, leaving 12 bases of the junction unmatched. Germline-derived CDR1 and CDR2 are MGHRA and YSYEKL. The CDR3 loop spans 18 amino acids. In DNA, the CDR3 is TGCGCCAGCAGCCAAAGAGAAGGTCTAGCGGTAGGCACAGATACGCAGTATTTT. It translates to CASSQREGLAVGTDTQYF.

The chain links TRBV13 to TRBJ2-7, with 7 bases that match TRBD1. The length of the CDR3 is 15 residues. With V trimmed by 4 bases and J by 3 bases, 9 bases remained unmatched. Germline V lookup: CDR1 PRHDT, CDR2 FYEKMQ (reference sequence). The CDR3 bases are TGTGCCAGCAGCTCCGGCAGGGGGTCCGGCTACGAGCAGTACTTC. This gives the protein CASSSGRGSGYEQYF.

The J gene is TRBJ1-4, the V gene TRBV7-9; D is unresolved. The CDR3 runs 13 residues. Between the trimmed V and J ends, which lost 6 bases and 0 bases, there was a span of 5 bases. The germline V gene encodes CDR1 SEHNR and CDR2 FQNEAQ (reference sequence). The chain's CDR3 is CASRAATNEKLFF. CDR3 in DNA: TGTGCCAGCAGGGCTGCAACTAATGAAAAACTGTTTTTT. Using reference TRBV7-9 and TRBJ1-4 for the parts outside the CDR3, the full variable domain is DTGVSQNPRHKITKRGQNVTFRCDPISEHNRLYWYRQTLGQGPEFLTYFQNEAQLEKSRLLSDRFSAERPKGSFSTLEIQRTEQGDSAMYLCASRAATNEKLFFGSGTQLSVL.

The genes are TRBV12-5 and TRBJ2-5; possibly TRBD1 for D (6 bases). Germline CDR1 reads LGHNT; CDR2 reads FRNRAP. The V end lost 0 bases, the J end lost 3 bases, and 17 bases lay between the germline ends. The CDR3 spans 17 residues. CDR3: CASGLVSGQYFEETQYF. DNA for the CDR3: TGTGCTAGTGGTTTGGTATCAGGACAGTACTTTGAAGAGACCCAGTACTTC. Together with reference TRBV12-5 and TRBJ2-5, the CDR3 gives the full variable domain: DARVTQTPRHKVTEMGQEVTMRCQPILGHNTVFWYRQTMMQGLELLAYFRNRAPLDDSGMPKDRFSAEMPDATLATLKIQPSEPRDSAVYFCASGLVSGQYFEETQYFGPGTRLLVL.

As for this clone: The same CDR3 arises from other DNA sequences in this sample as well. This rearrangement joins TRBV3-1 (or the pseudogene TRBV3-2) to TRBJ2-6; D not certain. V lost 1 base, J lost 1 base, and 5 bases lay in between. CDR3 size: 15 residues. CDR1 and CDR2 from the germline V gene are LGHDT and YNNKEL (reference sequence). The chain's CDR3 is CASSQVRSGANVLTF. The CDR3 DNA reads TGTGCCAGCAGCCAAGTTCGGTCTGGGGCCAACGTCCTGACTTTC.

V gene TRBV5-4 combines with J gene TRBJ2-7; weak D call: TRBD2 (5 bases). There are 11 residues in the CDR3. Between the trimmed V and J ends, which lost 4 bases and 6 bases, there was a span of 8 bases. In germline, CDR1 is SGHNT, CDR2 YYREEE (reference sequence). In DNA form, the CDR3 reads TGTGCCAGCAGCCTCCGGGGCGAGCAGTACTTC. This encodes CASSLRGEQYF.

The V and J genes are TRBV28 and TRBJ2-3; the D is unclear. Trimming took 7 bases from V and 1 from J, leaving 9 bases between them. CDR1 is MDHEN and CDR2 is SYDVKM in the germline V gene. This CDR3 is 13 amino acids long. The CDR3 spells CASKAFRTDTQYF. For the CDR3, the DNA is TGTGCCAGCAAAGCCTTCCGCACAGATACGCAGTATTTT.

The chain combines TRBV7-9 with TRBJ1-1, with TRBD1 matching over 7 bases. Germline values: CDR1 SEHNR, CDR2 FQNEAQ (reference sequence). V dropped 3 bases and J dropped 3; count of bases not matched to a gene: 10. The CDR3 has 16 amino acids. CDR3 residues: CASSFRQGFLYTEAFF. The CDR3 DNA is TGTGCCAGCAGCTTCCGACAGGGTTTTTTGTACACTGAAGCTTTCTTT.

The V call is TRBV18, the J call TRBJ2-3; D gene unclear. The V gene's germline CDR1 is KGHSH and CDR2 LQKENI. CDR3 size: 14 residues. V was pared by 4 bases and J by 0 bases, with 8 bases between. This chain's CDR3 is CASSRQASTDTQYF. The CDR3 DNA is TGTGCCAGCTCACGTCAGGCAAGCACAGATACGCAGTATTTT. Using reference TRBV18 and TRBJ2-3 for the parts outside the CDR3, the full variable domain is NAGVMQNPRHLVRRRGQEARLRCSPMKGHSHVYWYRQLPEEGLKFMVYLQKENIIDESGMPKERFSAEFPKEGPSILRIQQVVRGDSAAYFCASSRQASTDTQYFGPGTRLTVL.

This chain links TRBV5-5 with TRBJ2-5, with TRBD1 matching over 9 bases. The V gene end was trimmed by 3 bases and the J gene end by 9 bases; junction bases not matched to a gene: 12. The length of the CDR3 is 15 residues. CDR1 and CDR2 from the germline V gene are SGHKS and YYEKEE (reference sequence). CDR3 in amino acids: CASSSGQGRSVAQYF. DNA of the CDR3: TGTGCCAGCAGCTCCGGACAGGGGCGTTCGGTGGCCCAGTACTTC.

The genes are TRBV21-1 and TRBJ2-1; the table's D call of TRBD1 was not tested on the DNA. TRBV21-1 is termed a pseudogene. The CDR3 is 18 residues long. CDR3 loop: CASSKVGGHSCSYNEQFF. CDR3 bases: TGTGCCAGCAGCAAGGTAGGTGGGCATTCCTGCTCCTACAATGAGCAGTTCTTC.

The chain is built from TRBV4-3 and TRBJ2-1; D gene unclear. Trimming removed 0 bases at V and 4 bases at J, with 13 bases between. CDR1 is LGHNA, CDR2 YSLEER, per germline. This CDR3 has 16 residues. The CDR3 reads CASSQDAIVAYNEQFF. DNA for the CDR3: TGCGCCAGCAGCCAAGATGCAATAGTCGCTTACAATGAGCAGTTCTTC.

The J gene is TRBJ2-7, the V gene TRBV4-3, with D perhaps matching TRBD2 (5 bases). This CDR3 has 16 amino acids. V was pared by 0 bases and J by 2 bases, with 14 bases between. Germline values: CDR1 LGHNA, CDR2 YSLEER. Here the CDR3 DNA reads TGCGCCAGCAGCCAAGAGGCGGGTAGCGAAACCTACGAGCAGTACTTC. Translated, it gives CASSQEAGSETYEQYF.

In its sample, this clone was seen a few times. The V and J genes are TRBV12-3 or TRBV12-4 and TRBJ1-5; D call uncertain. The length of the CDR3 is 13 residues. The V end was cut by 2 bases, the J end by 3 bases, with 5 bases between. CDR3 residues: CASSLLDNQPQHF. Written as DNA, the CDR3 is TGTGCCAGCAGTTTACTAGACAATCAGCCCCAGCATTTT.